The next 11 T cell receptor beta chains were all read from a single sample in a study of shared clonotypes between healthy human individuals (dated by TCRdb to 2018 to 2021). CD8 naive samples were obtained by positive selection for CCR7 among CD45RO-negative cells, yielding a CD45RA+CCR7+ population from which TemRA cells were excluded. Library preparation used the immunoSEQ multiplex PCR assay. Held by TCRdb, this immuneACCESS table contains in-frame sequences only and omits some clones. Under half of the omission traces to an unresolved V gene where checked; the cause of the rest is unknown. The sample table contains about 610,000 clones; only one count was recorded for approximately 96% of them. The ten largest clones represent around 0.1% of the sample. The sample consisted of naive CD8+ T cells sorted from blood. This specimen's cell subset or site label, interpreted: CD45RA+CCR7+. The source of these receptors is a young woman in good health.

The chain has TRBV9 and TRBJ2-7; weak D call: TRBD1 (6 bases). The CDR3 loop spans 14 amino acids. Trimming took off 4 bases at V and 2 bases at J, with 13 bases between the two ends. Germline V lookup: CDR1 SGDLS, CDR2 YYNGEE. The CDR3 DNA reads TGTGCCAGCAGCCGTGAACAGGGAACCTACGAGCAGTACTTC. It specifies CASSREQGTYEQYF. The full variable domain, its missing parts supplied by reference TRBV9 and TRBJ2-7, is DSGVTQTPKHLITATGQRVTLRCSPRSGDLSVYWYQQSLDQGLQFLIQYYNGEERAKGNILERFSAQQFPDLHSELNLSSLELGDSALYFCASSREQGTYEQYFGPGTRLTVT.

The rearrangement joins TRBV28 to TRBJ2-2, with no clear D. The CDR3 is made up of 13 amino acids. Trimming shortened V by 3 bases and J by 6 bases, and 8 bases separated the two germline ends. Germline CDR1 reads MDHEN; CDR2 reads SYDVKM. CDR3 sequence (DNA): TGTGCCAGCAGTTTTCGGTTGGCCGGGGAGCTGTTTTTT. As protein: CASSFRLAGELFF.

This chain's CDR3 is CASTPDQDPYEQYF. DNA for the CDR3: TGTGCCAGCACCCCCGACCAGGACCCTTACGAGCAGTACTTC. The rearrangement joins TRBV7-9 to TRBJ2-7; no reliable D call. V shed 7 bases and J shed 4 bases, with 17 bases lying between them. The germline gives CDR1 SEHNR, CDR2 FQNEAQ (reference sequence). The CDR3 runs 14 residues.

The J gene is TRBJ2-5, the V gene TRBV2; D possibly corresponds to TRBD1 (6 bases). Between the trimmed V and J ends, which lost 2 bases and 4 bases, there was a span of 14 bases. The germline V gene encodes CDR1 SNHLY and CDR2 FYNNEI. CDR3 size: 15 residues. CDR3 sequence: CASSEFAGVGETQYF. CDR3 nucleotides: TGTGCCAGCAGTGAATTTGCAGGGGTGGGAGAGACCCAGTACTTC.

This clone was observed a single time. The V and J genes are TRBV27 and TRBJ1-2; perhaps TRBD1 as D (6 bases). CDR3 length: 14 amino acids. Germline V gene data show CDR1 as MNHEY and CDR2 as SMNVEV (reference sequence). Trimming took off 5 bases at V and 3 bases at J, with 13 bases between the two ends. The CDR3 coding sequence is TGTGCCAGCAGTCCCGTCGGGGGCTACTATGGCTACACCTTC. Amino acid sequence: CASSPVGGYYGYTF.

In DNA form, the CDR3 reads TGTGCCAGTAGAGAGACAGGGGCTAACTATGGCTACACCTTC. Encoded protein: CASRETGANYGYTF. V gene TRBV19 combines with J gene TRBJ1-2; 8 bases align to TRBD1. The V gene's germline CDR1 is LNHDA and CDR2 SQIVND (reference sequence). After removal of 6 bases from V and 0 bases from J, the junction contained 3 bases not matched to a gene. This CDR3 is built from 14 residues.

The gene calls are TRBV6-5 and TRBJ2-7, with D perhaps TRBD2 (6 bases). Trimming took off 6 bases at V and 3 bases at J, with 18 bases between the two ends. The length of the CDR3 is 15 residues. CDR1 and CDR2 (germline): MNHEY, SVGAGI. The CDR3 nucleotides read TGTGCCAGCAGGCGGTCCGGGCGGGAACTCTACGAGCAGTACTTC. This sequence encodes CASRRSGRELYEQYF.

This clone was seen only once. The chain links TRBV2 to TRBJ1-2; D unresolved. The CDR3 extends over 14 amino acids. V gave up 1 base and J gave up 4 bases, with 10 bases separating them. Germline lookup yields CDR1 SNHLY and CDR2 FYNNEI. The CDR3: CASSEGGFGYGYTF. The DNA for the CDR3 is TGTGCCAGCAGTGAAGGTGGCTTTGGCTATGGCTACACCTTC.

The rearrangement joins TRBV5-4 to TRBJ2-1; D unclear. CDR3 length: 15 residues. The V gene lost 5 bases and the J gene lost 0 bases, with 12 bases spanning the gap. The germline CDR1 and CDR2 sequences are SGHNT and YYREEE (reference sequence). The DNA for the CDR3 is TGTGCCAGCAGTTCCGACCGGAGCTCCTACAATGAGCAGTTCTTC. This encodes CASSSDRSSYNEQFF.

The rearrangement uses TRBV11-3 and TRBJ2-2, with D uncertain. V lost 3 bases and J 1 base, leaving 3 bases between the germline ends. CDR1 is SGHNT, CDR2 YENEEA, per germline. The CDR3 has 13 residues. CDR3 residues: CASSFQNTGELFF. CDR3 in DNA: TGTGCCAGCAGCTTTCAGAACACCGGGGAGCTGTTTTTT.

CDR3 region: CATSGHLAGYSYEQYF. The CDR3 nucleotides are TGTGCCACCAGCGGACACTTAGCGGGCTACTCCTACGAGCAGTACTTC. The chain employs TRBV15 and TRBJ2-7, with 7 bases identical to TRBD2. The CDR3 totals 16 residues. V trimming: 5 bases; J trimming: 0 bases; junction bases outside the gene matches: 10. From germline, CDR1 is LNHNV and CDR2 YYDKDF (reference sequence).